The text below deals with one T cell receptor (beta chain). These data originate in a study of blood T cell repertoires in COVID-19. Study context: The samples span acute and convalescent COVID-19 from the United States, Italy and Spain. Sources were T cells, B-cell-depleted T cells, or PBMCs; the material itself was cDNA or gDNA.

Trimming cost V 4 bases and J 4 bases; bases outside gene matches: 7. Germline lookup yields CDR1 SGHRS and CDR2 YFSETQ. The CDR3 extends over 16 amino acids. As handled by the study authors: Using reference gene primer amplification, nucleated cell counts were estimated. The table came from immunoSEQ multiplex PCR; TCRdb's copy has only in-frame clones and leaves some out. The V and J calls and clone size were taken over from that table, and D and trimming were inferred from the DNA. The table lists some 220,000 clones, just under 85% of them singletons, with around 6.8% in the top ten. Sequenced: peripheral blood. This receptor was identified in a woman aged 55-70 years with active or convalescent COVID-19. The gene calls are TRBV5-1 and TRBJ2-1, with 11 nucleotides matching TRBD2. The chain's CDR3 is CASSLQLAGVYNEQFF. The CDR3 DNA follows: TGCGCCAGCAGCCTCCAACTAGCGGGGGTATACAATGAGCAGTTCTTC.